The 30 T cell receptor beta chains listed next were all sequenced from one sample in a study of blood T cell repertoires in COVID-19 (TCRdb year 2020). Library preparation employed the immunoSEQ multiplex PCR assay. Here the immuneACCESS table is served through TCRdb, limited to in-frame sequences with V and J called. Missing clones are a known gap in these copies; in checked studies unresolved V genes cover under half, and the rest lacks a known reason. The sample profile shows tens of thousands of clones; about 79% of them were found once. The ten most abundant clones make up around 25% of the sample. Sample: peripheral blood. These receptors all come from a man in his fifties or sixties with acute or convalescent COVID-19.

This clone has just one count. The chain couples TRBV5-4 to TRBJ1-2; 8 bases are a match to TRBD1. CDR1 and CDR2 from the germline V gene are SGHNT and YYREEE (reference sequence). V trimming: 1 base; J trimming: 2 bases; junction bases outside the gene matches: 1. This CDR3 is 14 amino acids long. This chain's CDR3 is CASSLRQGNYGYTF. The CDR3 coding sequence is TGTGCCAGCAGCTTGCGACAGGGGAACTATGGCTACACCTTC.

This chain connects TRBV7-8 to TRBJ1-2; 7 bases line up with TRBD1. Germline assignment: CDR1 SGHVS and CDR2 FQNEAQ. The CDR3 is 15 amino acids. V dropped 3 bases and J dropped 8; count of bases not matched to a gene: 12. CDR3 in DNA: TGTGCCAGCAGCTTGGAGACAGGGTCATCTCGGGGCTACACCTTC. This encodes CASSLETGSSRGYTF.

The gene calls are TRBV18 and TRBJ1-6; 9 bases agree with TRBD1. With 6 bases clipped from V and 6 bases from J, the junction kept 3 bases outside the gene matches. The CDR3 totals 14 residues. Germline values: CDR1 KGHSH, CDR2 LQKENI. CDR3 amino acids: CASSTGGLNSPLHF. The CDR3 bases are TGTGCCAGCTCTACAGGGGGCCTTAATTCACCCCTCCACTTT.

The chain is built from TRBV7-9 and TRBJ1-6, with D possibly TRBD1 on 6 matching bases. Trimming pared 4 bases from V and 9 bases from J, leaving 16 bases between. The CDR3 is 15 residues long. Germline CDR1 SEHNR, CDR2 FQNEAQ (reference sequence). This chain's CDR3 is CASSSATGFGSPLHF. In DNA form, the CDR3 reads TGTGCCAGCAGCTCGGCCACAGGGTTCGGTTCACCCCTCCACTTT.

The chain is built from TRBV12-3 or TRBV12-4 and TRBJ2-1; D not resolved. The CDR3 consists of 13 residues. V lost 3 bases and J 2 bases, leaving 5 bases between the germline ends. CDR3 in amino acids: CASSLSTYNEQFF. The CDR3 DNA sequence: TGTGCCAGCAGTTTGTCCACCTACAATGAGCAGTTCTTC.

The gene calls are TRBV2 and TRBJ2-2, with TRBD2 matching over 11 bases. Germline assignment: CDR1 SNHLY and CDR2 FYNNEI. The CDR3 spans 14 residues. The junction had 3 bases not matched to a gene; V was cut back by 6 bases and J by 6 bases. CDR3 nucleotide sequence: TGTGCCAGCAGGATTAGCGGGGGGGCCGGGGAGCTGTTTTTT. Its protein product is CASRISGGAGELFF.

This chain joins TRBV28 and TRBJ2-6; D uncertain. CDR3 length equals 15 residues. V lost 5 bases to trimming and J lost 0 bases, with 8 bases between them. CDR1 MDHEN and CDR2 SYDVKM come from the germline V gene. The CDR3 DNA reads TGTGCCAGCAGTACCTATTCCTCTGGGGCCAACGTCCTGACTTTC. It encodes CASSTYSSGANVLTF.

V and J are TRBV15 and TRBJ1-5; 10 positions match TRBD1. This CDR3 is 15 amino acids long. V lost 5 bases to trimming and J lost 5 bases; unmatched junction nucleotides: 6. Germline assignment: CDR1 LNHNV and CDR2 YYDKDF (reference sequence). In DNA form, the CDR3 reads TGTGCCACCAGCGACTCGGACAGGGGGTATCAGCCCCAGCATTTT. Its translation: CATSDSDRGYQPQHF.

The genes are TRBV29-1 and TRBJ2-5, with 9 bases lining up with TRBD1. The V and J ends lost 7 bases and 3 bases, in that order; junction bases with no gene match: 9. The germline V gene has CDR1 SQVTM and CDR2 ANQGSEA. The CDR3 covers 14 residues. CDR3 DNA sequence: TGCAGCGGGGCCGGGACAGGGAGGAAAGAGACCCAGTACTTC. This translates into CSGAGTGRKETQYF.

V is TRBV28 and J is TRBJ1-2, with TRBD1 identical over 7 bases. CDR3 size: 12 residues. V shed 2 bases and J 13 bases; nucleotides not matched to a gene: 7. The V gene's germline CDR1 is MDHEN and CDR2 SYDVKM. CDR3 nucleotides: TGTGCCAGCAGTTTAATCGGACAGGCAGGCACCTTC. This sequence encodes CASSLIGQAGTF.

The chain uses TRBV11-2 and TRBJ1-1; the D is unclear. The CDR3 contains 14 residues. The germline V gene encodes CDR1 SGHAT and CDR2 FQNNGV. Trimming removed 0 bases from V and 1 base from J, with 6 bases in between. The CDR3 sequence: CASSLDGRNTEAFF. In DNA form, the CDR3 reads TGTGCCAGCAGCTTAGACGGGAGGAACACTGAAGCTTTCTTT.

The chain employs TRBV5-1 and TRBJ1-4, with D tentatively TRBD1 (5 bases). V lost 0 bases, J lost 5 bases, and 11 bases lay in between. Germline CDR1 and CDR2: SGHRS and YFSETQ. The CDR3 totals 15 residues. CDR3 in DNA: TGCGCCAGCAGCTTGGACGGGACTGCGAATGAAAAACTGTTTTTT. This gives the protein CASSLDGTANEKLFF.

The chain links TRBV19 to TRBJ2-1; perhaps TRBD1 as D (6 bases). The CDR3 totals 14 residues. V lost 8 bases and J 4 bases, leaving 15 bases between the germline ends. The V gene's germline CDR1 is LNHDA and CDR2 SQIVND (reference sequence). This chain's CDR3 is CASARQDRYNEQFF. Here the CDR3 DNA reads TGTGCCAGTGCGAGACAGGACCGATACAATGAGCAGTTCTTC.

The genes are TRBV28 and TRBJ2-7, with 14 bases identical to TRBD2. Germline V gene lookup returns CDR1 MDHEN and CDR2 SYDVKM. The CDR3 covers 15 residues. V lost 6 bases to trimming and J lost 2 bases; unmatched junction nucleotides: 3. The CDR3 reads CASRKTSGGAYEQYV. The CDR3 nucleotides are TGTGCCAGCAGGAAGACTAGCGGGGGGGCCTACGAGCAGTACGTC.

V usage is TRBV29-1 and J usage is TRBJ1-4, with TRBD1 as a possible D gene (6 bases). Germline V gives CDR1 SQVTM, CDR2 ANQGSEA. The CDR3 runs to 13 residues. Trimming took 6 bases from V and 5 from J, leaving 13 bases between them. DNA of the CDR3: TGCAGCGTCAAGACAGGACAGAATGAAAAACTGTTTTTT. Translating gives CSVKTGQNEKLFF.

This clone is a singleton in its sample. The chain uses TRBV5-1 and TRBJ1-2; possibly TRBD1 for D (5 bases). Germline V gene sequence: CDR1 SGHRS, CDR2 YFSETQ. The length of the CDR3 is 12 residues. Trimming removed 7 bases from V and 8 bases from J, with 15 bases in between. DNA for the CDR3: TGCGCCAGCGGGCTGGACATACTAGGCTACACCTTC. Translated, it gives CASGLDILGYTF.

V gene TRBV5-5 combines with J gene TRBJ2-1; the match to TRBD2 covers 10 bases. Per the germline V gene, CDR1 is SGHKS and CDR2 is YYEKEE (reference sequence). J was trimmed by 3 bases and V by 1 base; bases with no gene match: 1. CDR3 length: 15 amino acids. The CDR3 DNA reads as TGTGCCAGCAGCTTGACTAGCGGGGTCTACAATGAGCAGTTCTTC. Protein: CASSLTSGVYNEQFF. Full variable domain (missing parts from reference TRBV5-5 and TRBJ2-1): DAGVTQSPTHLIKTRGQQVTLRCSPISGHKSVSWYQQVLGQGPQFIFQYYEKEERGRGNFPDRFSARQFPNYSSELNVNALLLGDSALYLCASSLTSGVYNEQFFGPGTRLTVL.

The V gene is TRBV5-1, the J gene TRBJ2-1; 9 bases agree with TRBD2. Germline assignment: CDR1 SGHRS and CDR2 YFSETQ. The CDR3 sequence is 15 residues long. V lost 7 bases to trimming and J lost 6 bases; unmatched junction nucleotides: 11. The CDR3 region is CASSLPGLAGNEQFF. CDR3 sequence (DNA): TGCGCCAGCTCACTTCCGGGACTAGCCGGCAATGAGCAGTTCTTC. The full variable domain, in which reference TRBV5-1 and TRBJ2-1 provide the parts outside the CDR3, is KAGVTQTPRYLIKTRGQQVTLSCSPISGHRSVSWYQQTPGQGLQFLFEYFSETQRNKGNFPGRFSGRQFSNSRSEMNVSTLELGDSALYLCASSLPGLAGNEQFFGPGTRLTVL.

The J gene is TRBJ2-5, the V gene TRBV27; 9 bases align to TRBD1. CDR3 length: 14 residues. J was trimmed by 3 bases and V by 4 bases; bases with no gene match: 3. The germline V gene has CDR1 MNHEY and CDR2 SMNVEV (reference sequence). CDR3 DNA: TGTGCCAGCAGTTCACGACAGGGGGAAGAGACCCAGTACTTC. Translated: CASSSRQGEETQYF.

The V call is TRBV9, the J call TRBJ1-2; tentatively, D is TRBD1 (5 bases). This CDR3 contains 14 residues. Trimming took 0 bases from V and 8 from J, leaving 14 bases between them. Germline CDR1 reads SGDLS; CDR2 reads YYNGEE. The CDR3 here is CASSVGTQPLGYTF. The CDR3 DNA sequence: TGTGCCAGCAGCGTAGGGACACAACCCTTAGGCTACACCTTC. Together with reference TRBV9 and TRBJ1-2, the CDR3 gives the full variable domain: DSGVTQTPKHLITATGQRVTLRCSPRSGDLSVYWYQQSLDQGLQFLIQYYNGEERAKGNILERFSAQQFPDLHSELNLSSLELGDSALYFCASSVGTQPLGYTFGSGTRLTVV.

The V gene is TRBV7-9, the J gene TRBJ2-3; tentatively, D is TRBD2 (5 bases). This CDR3 is built from 14 residues. CDR1 is SEHNR, CDR2 FQNEAQ, per germline (reference sequence). The V and J ends lost 5 bases and 5 bases respectively, with 14 bases between them. The CDR3 DNA sequence: TGTGCCAGCAGCCCAGGAGCTCGGGGAGATACGCAGTATTTT. Protein: CASSPGARGDTQYF.

V usage is TRBV18 and J usage is TRBJ1-5; tentative D call: TRBD1 (6 bases). V lost 4 bases and J lost 1, with 20 bases in between. CDR1 and CDR2 (germline): KGHSH, LQKENI. The CDR3 extends over 18 amino acids. This chain's CDR3 is CASSLTGPSGRSNQPQHF. The CDR3 nucleotides are TGTGCCAGCTCACTCACAGGGCCATCGGGTAGAAGCAATCAGCCCCAGCATTTT.

The chain employs TRBV19 and TRBJ2-1; the match to TRBD2 covers 10 bases. Losses at the gene ends were 5 bases for V and 10 bases for J; bases not matched to a gene: 11. Germline loops: CDR1 LNHDA, CDR2 SQIVND (reference sequence). The CDR3 has 15 residues. CDR3 region: CASSASGGAVVEQFF. As DNA, the CDR3 is TGTGCCAGTAGTGCGAGCGGGGGGGCCGTGGTAGAGCAGTTCTTC. Variable domain in full (rest from reference TRBV19 and TRBJ2-1): DGGITQSPKYLFRKEGQNVTLSCEQNLNHDAMYWYRQDPGQGLRLIYYSQIVNDFQKGDIAEGYSVSREKKESFPLTVTSAQKNPTAFYLCASSASGGAVVEQFFGPGTRLTVL.

DNA of the CDR3: TGTGCCAGCAGCGCCGGGACAGGGGCGGCGGACACTGAAGCTTTCTTT. It translates to CASSAGTGAADTEAFF. The chain recombines TRBV11-1 with TRBJ1-1, with TRBD1 identical over 10 bases. The CDR3 has 16 residues. The trim removed 5 bases at V and 3 bases at J, leaving 9 bases unmatched. CDR1 is SGHAT and CDR2 is FQDESV in the germline V gene (reference sequence).

The V and J genes are TRBV19 and TRBJ1-5; possible D gene TRBD1, 5 bases. V gave up 9 bases and J gave up 1 base, with 7 bases separating them. The CDR3 is 12 residues long. Germline-derived CDR1 and CDR2 are LNHDA and SQIVND (reference sequence). CDR3 in amino acids: CASRGSNQPQHF. DNA of the CDR3: TGTGCCAGCCGGGGGAGCAATCAGCCCCAGCATTTT.

V usage is TRBV21-1 and J usage is TRBJ1-2; the table calls TRBD1, which could not be checked here. TRBV21-1 constitutes a pseudogene. The CDR3 is 16 amino acids. In DNA, the CDR3 is TGTGCCAGCAGCAAAGGCATCCAGGGTTATATCCATGGCTACACCTTC. Translating it yields CASSKGIQGYIHGYTF.

CDR3 DNA sequence: TGTGCCAGCAGCGCGGGACCCGCCAAAGAGACCCAGTACTTC. This sequence encodes CASSAGPAKETQYF. V is TRBV7-6 and J is TRBJ2-5, with D possibly matching TRBD2 (6 bases). This CDR3 region has 14 residues. Germline V gives CDR1 SGHVS, CDR2 FNYEAQ. V gave up 5 bases and J gave up 3 bases, with 13 bases separating them. Together with reference TRBV7-6 and TRBJ2-5, the CDR3 gives the full variable domain: GAGVSQSPRYKVTKRGQDVALRCDPISGHVSLYWYRQALGQGPEFLTYFNYEAQQDKSGLPNDRFSAERPEGSISTLTIQRTEQRDSAMYRCASSAGPAKETQYFGPGTRLLVL.

The chain carries TRBV30 and TRBJ2-5; D perhaps matches TRBD1 (5 bases). Germline V gives CDR1 GTSNPN, CDR2 SVGIG (reference sequence). Trimming shortened V by 7 bases and J by 3 bases, and 9 bases separated the two germline ends. This CDR3 is 11 amino acids long. The CDR3 DNA is TGTGCCTTCAGGGTAGAAGAGACCCAGTACTTC. Protein product: CAFRVEETQYF.

The rearrangement joins TRBV18 to TRBJ1-1; D uncertain. Trimming took off 3 bases at V and 7 bases at J, with 15 bases between the two ends. CDR1 is KGHSH and CDR2 is LQKENI in the germline V gene. The length of the CDR3 is 14 residues. The chain's CDR3 is CASSPMTKEGEAFF. CDR3 in DNA: TGTGCCAGCTCACCCATGACTAAGGAGGGTGAAGCTTTCTTT.

This chain joins TRBV11-2 and TRBJ2-3, with D possibly TRBD2 on 6 matching bases. The CDR3 has 19 amino acids. Trimming shortened V by 0 bases and J by 6 bases, and 25 bases separated the two germline ends. CDR1 and CDR2 from the germline V gene are SGHAT and FQNNGV. CDR3 bases: TGTGCCAGCAGCTTAGATCCAAGATCGTGGCGGGGCGGCGGGGATACGCAGTATTTT. It encodes CASSLDPRSWRGGGDTQYF.